Each of the 13 T cell receptor beta chains below was sequenced from the same sample in a study of T cell responses to AZD1222 COVID-19 vaccine. Sequencing was performed with immunoSEQ multiplex PCR; in TCRdb, only in-frame clones are kept and a portion is missing. The sample holds 150,000 or so clones; 92% are singletons and the top ten take more than 4.5%. The sample was peripheral blood, taken on day 0 of AZD1222 vaccination. These receptors all come from an adult in good health.

V gene TRBV7-2 combines with J gene TRBJ2-5, with 8 bases lining up with TRBD2. Trimming cost V 2 bases and J 4 bases; bases outside gene matches: 6. This CDR3 has 15 residues. The V gene's germline CDR1 is SGHTA and CDR2 FQGNSA. CDR3 sequence reads: CASSLMKRETETQYF. The CDR3 nucleotides are TGTGCCAGCAGCTTAATGAAGCGGGAGACAGAGACCCAGTACTTC.

V and J are TRBV9 and TRBJ1-4; 7 bases match TRBD1. The germline V gene has CDR1 SGDLS and CDR2 YYNGEE. CDR3 size: 13 residues. The ends lost 4 bases at V and 5 bases at J; junction bases unmatched: 2. CDR3 coding DNA: TGTGCCAGCAGCCCCAGGGGGAATGAAAAACTGTTTTTT. It codes for CASSPRGNEKLFF.

This chain joins TRBV7-8 and TRBJ1-1, with D maybe TRBD1 (6 bases). The CDR3 consists of 14 residues. The V and J ends lost 1 base and 1 base respectively, with 7 bases between them. Germline CDR1 and CDR2: SGHVS and FQNEAQ. CDR3 bases: TGTGCCAGCAGCTTAGGAGGGGGGAACACTGAAGCTTTCTTT. Its protein product is CASSLGGGNTEAFF.

This clone appeared once. The chain links TRBV27 to TRBJ2-1, with TRBD2 matching over 12 bases. CDR1 is MNHEY and CDR2 is SMNVEV in the germline V gene (reference sequence). The CDR3 runs to 15 residues. After removal of 4 bases from V and 9 bases from J, the junction contained 7 bases not matched to a gene. The CDR3 reads CASSSLTSGSVEQFF. The CDR3 nucleotides are TGTGCCAGCAGTTCGTTGACTAGCGGGAGTGTTGAGCAGTTCTTC.

The rearrangement uses TRBV7-6 and TRBJ1-1; D call uncertain. This CDR3 is 14 amino acids long. Germline lookup yields CDR1 SGHVS and CDR2 FNYEAQ. Trimming removed 5 bases from V and 1 base from J, with 11 bases in between. The CDR3 reads CASSGTIKNTEAFF. Here the CDR3 DNA reads TGTGCCAGCAGCGGTACGATCAAGAACACTGAAGCTTTCTTT.

The chain couples TRBV7-6 to TRBJ2-3; 7 bases align to TRBD1. This CDR3 has 15 residues. CDR1 and CDR2 (germline): SGHVS, FNYEAQ. V lost 5 bases and J lost 0; bases outside the gene matches: 5. CDR3 amino acids: CASSAGQESTDTQYF. The CDR3 nucleotides read TGTGCCAGCAGCGCCGGACAGGAAAGCACAGATACGCAGTATTTT. Combining the CDR3 with reference TRBV7-6 and TRBJ2-3 gives the whole variable domain GAGVSQSPRYKVTKRGQDVALRCDPISGHVSLYWYRQALGQGPEFLTYFNYEAQQDKSGLPNDRFSAERPEGSISTLTIQRTEQRDSAMYRCASSAGQESTDTQYFGPGTRLTVL.

The V call is TRBV2, the J call TRBJ1-1, with a weak D call TRBD1 (6 bases). The germline gives CDR1 SNHLY, CDR2 FYNNEI. Trimming took 7 bases from V and 5 from J, leaving 17 bases between them. CDR3 length: 14 residues. The CDR3 spells CASTRSLGGTEAFF. Written as DNA, the CDR3 is TGTGCCAGCACCCGGAGTCTAGGGGGGACTGAAGCTTTCTTT.

Of note for this clone: In the same sample, other DNA sequences code for this CDR3. The chain is built from TRBV27 and TRBJ2-7; D is perhaps TRBD2 (5 bases). The CDR3 contains 12 residues. Looked up from germline, CDR1 is MNHEY and CDR2 is SMNVEV (reference sequence). The germline V and J ends were trimmed by 2 bases and 4 bases, with 6 bases remaining between them. The CDR3 here is CASSLGGYEQYF. CDR3 sequence (DNA): TGTGCCAGCAGTTTAGGCGGGTACGAGCAGTACTTC.

The rearrangement links TRBV4-1 to TRBJ2-2, with D possibly being TRBD1 or TRBD2 (5 bases each). V was trimmed by 3 bases and J by 1 base, leaving 9 bases between them. The germline gives CDR1 MGHRA, CDR2 YSYEKL. CDR3 length: 15 amino acids. CDR3 coding DNA: TGCGCCAGCAGCCAGGGGACGTTGAACACCGGGGAGCTGTTTTTT. Amino acids: CASSQGTLNTGELFF.

This clone was found once. The gene calls are TRBV18 and TRBJ1-5; TRBD1 is a possible D gene (6 bases). This CDR3 spans 13 amino acids. The germline V gene has CDR1 KGHSH and CDR2 LQKENI. The V end lost 4 bases, the J end lost 9 bases, and 13 bases lay between the germline ends. This CDR3 is CASSRGDMSPQHF. As DNA, the CDR3 is TGTGCCAGCTCACGAGGGGACATGTCGCCCCAGCATTTT.

The rearrangement links TRBV7-9 to TRBJ2-7, with 8 bases matching TRBD1. Germline-derived CDR1 and CDR2 are SEHNR and FQNEAQ (reference sequence). The CDR3 extends over 19 amino acids. The trim removed 6 bases at V and 3 bases at J, leaving 22 bases unmatched. This CDR3 is CASSPKQKPEGTGSYEQYF. The CDR3 DNA follows: TGTGCCAGCAGTCCAAAACAAAAACCGGAGGGGACAGGAAGCTACGAGCAGTACTTC. Full variable domain (outside the CDR3, taken from reference TRBV7-9 and TRBJ2-7): DTGVSQNPRHKITKRGQNVTFRCDPISEHNRLYWYRQTLGQGPEFLTYFQNEAQLEKSRLLSDRFSAERPKGSFSTLEIQRTEQGDSAMYLCASSPKQKPEGTGSYEQYFGPGTRLTVT.

With regard to this clone: In the same sample, other DNA sequences code for this CDR3. The CDR3, as DNA: TGCGCCAGCAGCCTGCTCTCGACTAATGAAAAACTGTTTTTT. Translating gives CASSLLSTNEKLFF. This chain joins TRBV5-1 and TRBJ1-4, with D unresolved. Germline V gene sequence: CDR1 SGHRS, CDR2 YFSETQ. The CDR3 covers 14 residues. Between the trimmed V and J ends, which lost 4 bases and 2 bases, there was a span of 9 bases.

The chain is built from TRBV3-1 (or the pseudogene TRBV3-2) and TRBJ1-1; TRBD1 is a possible D gene (5 bases). The germline CDR1 and CDR2 sequences are LGHDT and YNNKEL (reference sequence). Trimming removed 4 bases from V and 4 bases from J, with 16 bases in between. The CDR3 loop spans 15 amino acids. CDR3 in DNA: TGTGCCAGCAGCCCTCCAGGGTTTGCGAGCACTGAAGCTTTCTTT. This gives the protein CASSPPGFASTEAFF.